A single T cell receptor beta chain is shown here with its context. The antigen is not known. The sample belongs to a study of T cell responses to AZD1222 COVID-19 vaccine. Overall study: Second-dose intervals near 4 or 12 weeks were combined.

Findings and caveats of the study: Possibly, clonal diversity was underestimated; donors were largely white British and included more females. CD4 TCRs associated with vaccination spanned spike, dominating at 160-218 and 743-854.

Only in-frame clones appear in the TCRdb table, and some are missing; sequencing was by immunoSEQ multiplex PCR. The sample holds 150,000 or so clones, approximately 88% seen once. This CDR3 region has 15 residues. The V segment lost 4 bases and the J segment 2 bases; nucleotides outside the gene matches: 6. Germline lookup yields CDR1 SGHAT and CDR2 FQNNGV. This sequence originates from an adult in good health. Sequencing used peripheral blood, obtained on day 0 of AZD1222 vaccination. The J gene is TRBJ1-1, the V gene TRBV11-2, with 8 bases matching TRBD1. CDR3: CASSSYRGVNTEAFF. For the CDR3, the DNA is TGTGCCAGCAGCTCCTACAGGGGGGTAAACACTGAAGCTTTCTTT.